Listed here are 32 T cell receptor beta chains from one sample, sequenced in a study of regulatory T cells in long-lasting Graves disease. Arm-PCR of CDR3 regions and iRepertoire HTBI primers were the basis on which TCR beta libraries were built. From the multiplex PCR reads, TCRdb called clonotypes with MiXCR, one entry per CDR3 protein. The data show a few hundred thousand distinct CDR3 sequences, with roughly a fifth seen just once and 12% held by the top ten. Time point defined: newly diagnosed GD, antithyroid drugs for less than 3 months. Preparation of the TCR library used RNA extracted from PBMCs. The same specimen was also included in a second study, on T cells in Graves' hyperthyroidism and ophthalmopathy.

The source was peripheral blood mononuclear cells (PBMCs), collected at new diagnosis, from a patient treated with antithyroid drugs. All receptors come from a woman aged 25 to 39 with Graves disease.

This chain links TRBV11-2 with TRBJ2-1; TRBD2 is a possible D gene (6 bases). V lost 3 bases and J lost 8, with 17 bases in between. This CDR3 has 15 residues. Germline CDR1 reads SGHAT; CDR2 reads FQNNGV. The DNA of the CDR3 is TGTGCCAGCAGCTTGGATCTAGCCCCGGGGGATGAGCAGTTCTTC. This translates into CASSLDLAPGDEQFF.

This clonotype was counted many times. The V call is TRBV18, the J call TRBJ2-3; 9 nucleotides agree with TRBD1. The CDR3 consists of 15 residues. Germline V gene data show CDR1 as KGHSH and CDR2 as LQKENI. Unmatched junction bases numbered 8, after V lost 8 bases and J lost 2 bases. This CDR3 is CASTLLQGATDTQYF. The CDR3 DNA reads TGTGCCAGCACCCTACTACAGGGGGCCACAGATACGCAGTATTTT.

This clonotype has ten or more counts. J is TRBJ1-5 and V is TRBV6-5; D remains ambiguous. Deletions cut 0 bases from V and 7 bases from J, with 10 bases between. The length of the CDR3 is 14 residues. In germline, CDR1 is MNHEY, CDR2 SVGAGI. CDR3 loop: CASSYSRGNQPQHF. The CDR3, as DNA: TGTGCCAGCAGTTACTCGAGAGGGAACCAGCCCCAGCATTTT.

This clonotype has at least ten counts. The genes are TRBV28 and TRBJ2-5; TRBD1 matches 8 bases. The V gene's germline CDR1 is MDHEN and CDR2 SYDVKM. The junction had 10 bases not matched to a gene; V was cut back by 5 bases and J by 5 bases. The CDR3 is made up of 15 amino acids. This CDR3 reads CASSRQGALSETQYF. The CDR3 nucleotides are TGTGCCAGCAGTCGTCAGGGGGCTTTAAGCGAGACCCAGTACTTC.

Many counts were recorded for this clonotype. This sequence joins TRBV2 and TRBJ1-1; weak D call: TRBD1 (6 bases). Per the germline V gene, CDR1 is SNHLY and CDR2 is FYNNEI. Trimming cost V 4 bases and J 8 bases, with 14 bases left between them. The CDR3 has 13 residues. The DNA of the CDR3 is TGTGCCAGCAGTGGGGGGGCCCAGAGGGAAGCTTTCTTT. It codes for CASSGGAQREAFF.

This clonotype was observed at least ten times. This may stem from a read error, because a much larger clone lies one nucleotide away. V gene TRBV6-1 combines with J gene TRBJ1-1, with D perhaps TRBD1 (5 bases). Germline V gene lookup returns CDR1 MNHNS and CDR2 SASEGT. The CDR3 has 14 residues. V lost 6 bases, J lost 1 base, and 12 bases lay in between. In nucleotides, the CDR3 is TGTGCCAGCAGGCCGGGACTGGGGAACACTGAAGCTTTCTTT. Translating gives CASRPGLGNTEAFF.

This clonotype was picked up many times. The chain is built from TRBV11-3 and TRBJ1-1; perhaps TRBD1 as D (6 bases). Trimming pared 1 base from V and 6 bases from J, leaving 15 bases between. Germline-derived CDR1 and CDR2 are SGHNT and YENEEA. CDR3 length: 15 residues. CDR3 bases: TGTGCCAGCAGCTTAGTCCCCGGGGGCGGCTCTGAAGCTTTCTTT. It is translated as CASSLVPGGGSEAFF.

This clonotype was counted only a few times. A far larger clone is one base from this, pointing to a likely read error. The rearrangement links TRBV3-1 to TRBJ2-1; 7 bases match TRBD1. This CDR3 has 14 amino acids. Germline V gives CDR1 LGHDT, CDR2 YNNKEL (reference sequence). V trimming: 4 bases; J trimming: 10 bases; junction bases outside the gene matches: 10. The CDR3 is CASSLRDRSYEQFF. CDR3 DNA: TGTGCCAGCAGCCTACGGGACAGATCCTACGAGCAGTTCTTC.

This clonotype was recorded at least ten times. CDR3 DNA: TGTGCCAGCAGAGGGACAGACCCTACCGGGGAGCTGTTTTTT. This codes for CASRGTDPTGELFF. The chain recombines TRBV2 with TRBJ2-2; TRBD1 matches 7 bases. CDR3 length: 14 residues. The ends lost 6 bases at V and 5 bases at J; junction bases unmatched: 6. Germline CDR1 SNHLY, CDR2 FYNNEI.

This clonotype was seen at least ten times. The chain couples TRBV6-1 to TRBJ1-1; no definite D call. The CDR3 has 16 amino acids. The germline V gene has CDR1 MNHNS and CDR2 SASEGT. V lost 7 bases, J lost 1 base, and 19 bases lay in between. Here the CDR3 DNA reads TGTGCCAGCACCTCCCTTGAGGCAGTTAGGAACACTGAAGCTTTCTTT. Translating gives CASTSLEAVRNTEAFF.

This clonotype was counted many times. This chain links TRBV6-5 with TRBJ1-3, with 7 bases aligning to TRBD1. This CDR3 is 16 amino acids long. Unmatched junction bases numbered 7, after V lost 2 bases and J lost 3 bases. Germline V gene data show CDR1 as MNHEY and CDR2 as SVGAGI. The CDR3 region is CASSYLFRDSGNTIYF. CDR3 nucleotide sequence: TGTGCCAGCAGTTACCTATTCCGGGACAGTGGAAACACCATATATTTT.

This clonotype was observed a few times. The rearrangement joins TRBV4-1 to TRBJ2-7, with a tentative D call TRBD1 (5 bases). V lost 5 bases to trimming and J lost 3 bases, with 11 bases between them. The CDR3 has 13 amino acids. Germline CDR1 and CDR2: MGHRA and YSYEKL. The CDR3 reads CASSGSQGYEQYF. The CDR3 DNA sequence: TGCGCCAGCAGCGGGTCCCAGGGCTACGAGCAGTACTTC.

This clonotype was recorded at least ten times. This chain links TRBV27 with TRBJ1-2; D is unresolved. Trimming removed 5 bases from V and 3 bases from J, with 19 bases in between. The CDR3 length is 16 residues. In germline, CDR1 is MNHEY, CDR2 SMNVEV (reference sequence). The CDR3 protein is CASSPYAAQQHYGYTF. CDR3 in DNA: TGTGCCAGCAGTCCCTACGCGGCCCAGCAACACTATGGCTACACCTTC.

This clonotype was seen many times. The V call is TRBV12-3 or TRBV12-4, the J call TRBJ1-2; D is possibly TRBD1 (5 bases). The CDR3 has 13 amino acids. The V and J ends lost 1 base and 5 bases respectively, with 8 bases between them. The CDR3 region is CASSLGGRYGYTF. The DNA of the CDR3 is TGTGCCAGCAGTTTAGGGGGCAGGTATGGCTACACCTTC.

The gene calls are TRBV2 and TRBJ2-3; 10 bases agree with TRBD2. The V segment lost 6 bases and the J segment 6 bases; nucleotides outside the gene matches: 21. CDR1 and CDR2 from the germline V gene are SNHLY and FYNNEI. This CDR3 is built from 19 residues. The CDR3 DNA reads TGTGCCAGCAGCCAAGCTAGCGGGAGACAACTTTACCATAGGGATACGCAGTATTTT. It encodes CASSQASGRQLYHRDTQYF.

There are a few counts of this clonotype. This chain uses TRBV28 with TRBJ1-3; 8 nucleotides align to TRBD1. The germline gives CDR1 MDHEN, CDR2 SYDVKM. The CDR3 consists of 14 residues. V trimming: 2 bases; J trimming: 8 bases; junction bases outside the gene matches: 5. The CDR3 region has the DNA TGTGCCAGCAGTTTAGGACAGGGAGGTTACACCATATATTTT. This codes for CASSLGQGGYTIYF.

The chain has TRBV29-1 and TRBJ1-3; D gene unclear. Germline CDR1 reads SQVTM; CDR2 reads ANQGSEA. The CDR3 is 14 amino acids. V lost 3 bases and J lost 4, with 13 bases in between. The CDR3 spells CSVDPAGSGNTIYF. CDR3 DNA: TGCAGCGTTGATCCGGCGGGAAGCGGAAACACCATATATTTT.

This clonotype was seen ten or more times. The chain carries TRBV28 and TRBJ1-5; 8 bases agree with TRBD1. Unmatched junction bases numbered 9, after V lost 5 bases and J lost 0 bases. CDR1 is MDHEN and CDR2 is SYDVKM in the germline V gene. CDR3 length: 17 amino acids. This chain's CDR3 is CASSPGQGFYSNQPQHF. The CDR3 DNA reads TGTGCCAGCAGTCCCGGACAGGGCTTTTATAGCAATCAGCCCCAGCATTTT.

The rearrangement links TRBV4-1 to TRBJ2-1, with 12 bases that match TRBD2. The CDR3 totals 16 residues. Germline CDR1 reads MGHRA; CDR2 reads YSYEKL. Trimming removed 2 bases from V and 7 bases from J; junction bases left unmatched: 6. The CDR3, as DNA: TGCGCCAGCAGCCAATCCGAGACTAGCGGGAGAAATGAGCAGTTCTTC. Its translation is CASSQSETSGRNEQFF.

This clonotype occurred many times. This sequence joins TRBV5-1 and TRBJ1-2, with TRBD1 matching 7 bases. Germline-derived CDR1 and CDR2 are SGHRS and YFSETQ. The CDR3 is 14 amino acids. The V segment lost 0 bases and the J segment 5 bases; nucleotides outside the gene matches: 4. CDR3 protein: CASSLAQGVYGYTF. DNA of the CDR3: TGCGCCAGCAGCTTGGCCCAGGGGGTTTATGGCTACACCTTC.

This clonotype was seen at least ten times. The chain links TRBV18 to TRBJ1-4; 10 bases line up with TRBD1. The CDR3 consists of 13 residues. Per the germline V gene, CDR1 is KGHSH and CDR2 is LQKENI. The trim removed 3 bases at V and 8 bases at J, leaving 0 bases unmatched. CDR3 protein: CASSPGQGEKLFF. CDR3 nucleotide sequence: TGTGCCAGCTCACCGGGACAGGGGGAAAAACTGTTTTTT.

The sample holds many counts of this clonotype. This chain connects TRBV28 to TRBJ2-2; D perhaps matches TRBD1 (6 bases). Trimming took off 4 bases at V and 6 bases at J, with 15 bases between the two ends. The V gene's germline CDR1 is MDHEN and CDR2 SYDVKM. The CDR3 loop spans 15 amino acids. CDR3 in DNA: TGTGCCAGCAGTTCCCCCAGGGGTGGGCCCGGGGAGCTGTTTTTT. Its translation is CASSSPRGGPGELFF.

Comment on this clonotype: With only one base between it and a far larger clone, this is likely a read error. This chain links TRBV27 with TRBJ2-3; 7 nucleotides match TRBD2. The DNA end is a closer match to TRBJ2-1, so the J assignment may be wrong. The CDR3 is 15 amino acids. The germline V gene has CDR1 MNHEY and CDR2 SMNVEV (reference sequence). CDR3 sequence (DNA): TGTGCCAGCAGCGAAACTAGTCGGGGGGACGATGAGCAGTTCTTC. Translating it yields CASSETSRGDDEQFF.

This clonotype was counted ten times or more. This chain connects TRBV30 to TRBJ1-3; the match to TRBD1 covers 11 bases. The CDR3 has 18 residues. Per germline, CDR1 GTSNPN and CDR2 SVGIG (reference sequence). Trimming removed 2 bases from V and 2 bases from J; junction bases left unmatched: 11. CDR3 protein: CAWSLLSGTGGAGNTIYF. For the CDR3, the DNA is TGTGCCTGGAGTCTCCTCTCCGGGACAGGGGGAGCTGGAAACACCATATATTTT.

This clonotype was seen repeatedly, ten times or more. V is TRBV30 and J is TRBJ1-2; the match to TRBD1 covers 9 bases. Germline lookup yields CDR1 GTSNPN and CDR2 SVGIG (reference sequence). Trimming took 2 bases from V and 3 from J; bases not matched to a gene: 7. This CDR3 is 15 amino acids long. This CDR3 is CAWSPPGTGYYGYTF. CDR3 nucleotide sequence: TGTGCCTGGAGTCCCCCTGGGACAGGGTACTATGGCTACACCTTC.

This clonotype was picked up many times. The rearrangement links TRBV3-1 to TRBJ2-3, with 11 bases aligning to TRBD2. CDR1 is LGHDT, CDR2 YNNKEL, per germline (reference sequence). Trimming at V came to 1 base and at J to 8 bases, leaving 8 bases not matched to a gene. This CDR3 region has 16 residues. The CDR3 sequence: CASSQVSGGARGTQYF. The CDR3 DNA sequence: TGTGCCAGCAGCCAAGTTAGCGGGGGGGCCAGGGGTACGCAGTATTTT.

This clonotype was seen at least ten times. This sequence joins TRBV27 and TRBJ2-2; TRBD1 agrees at 7 bases. Germline CDR1 reads MNHEY; CDR2 reads SMNVEV (reference sequence). The trim removed 3 bases at V and 0 bases at J, leaving 7 bases unmatched. This CDR3 contains 17 residues. CDR3 residues: CASSFTWDSSNTGELFF. CDR3 DNA sequence: TGTGCCAGCAGTTTCACTTGGGACAGTTCGAACACCGGGGAGCTGTTTTTT.

This clonotype was recorded at least ten times. The genes are TRBV6-1 and TRBJ2-1; D ambiguous. The V and J ends lost 1 base and 0 bases respectively, with 7 bases between them. The germline V gene encodes CDR1 MNHNS and CDR2 SASEGT. The CDR3 length is 15 residues. CDR3: CASSEDKGSYNEQFF. The CDR3 nucleotides are TGTGCCAGCAGTGAAGACAAGGGCTCCTACAATGAGCAGTTCTTC.

This clonotype was recorded at least ten times. The V and J genes are TRBV10-3 and TRBJ2-7; 7 nucleotides align to TRBD2. The CDR3 runs to 14 residues. The V gene's germline CDR1 is ENHRY and CDR2 SYGVKD. Trimming removed 4 bases from V and 6 bases from J; junction bases left unmatched: 9. CDR3 loop: CAISAEAGRSEQYF. For the CDR3, the DNA is TGTGCCATCAGTGCCGAAGCGGGGAGGAGCGAGCAGTACTTC.

Points on this clonotype: A much larger clone is a single base away; this may be a read error. The chain has TRBV6-1 and TRBJ2-3; 9 nucleotides align to TRBD2. This CDR3 comprises 14 residues. Per the germline V gene, CDR1 is MNHNS and CDR2 is SASEGT. CDR3 residues: CAGSQGTSLDTQYF. The DNA for the CDR3 is TGTGCCGGCAGCCAGGGGACTAGCTTAGATACGCAGTATTTT.

The table lists this clonotype with a few counts. This sequence may be a read error, since a much larger clone differs from it by one base. J is TRBJ1-2 and V is TRBV20-1; the match to TRBD1 covers 7 bases. The CDR3 runs 14 residues. CDR1 is DFQATT, CDR2 SNEGSKA, per germline (reference sequence). CDR3 bases: TGCAGTGAGAGACAGGGAACGGCTAACTGTGGCTACACCTTC. Translation: CSERQGTANCGYTF.

The gene calls are TRBV6-5 and TRBJ1-6; 9 bases map to TRBD1. Trimming removed 4 bases from V and 7 bases from J; junction bases left unmatched: 8. Looked up from germline, CDR1 is MNHEY and CDR2 is SVGAGI. This CDR3 contains 16 residues. CDR3 protein: CASSLDRDRANSPLHF. DNA of the CDR3: TGTGCCAGCAGTTTAGACCGGGACAGGGCCAATTCACCCCTCCACTTT.